These 10 T cell receptor beta chains share one sample of origin, sequenced in a study of OX40 agonist ivuxolimab in advanced cancers. TCRdb's table, derived via immunoSEQ multiplex PCR, lists solely in-frame clones and lacks some. The sample lists about 44,000 clones; 85% to 95% were seen once. The sample in question was CD4+ or CD8+ T cells sorted from blood, obtained in a trial of the OX40 agonist ivuxolimab. Source of these receptors: an adult with an advanced solid tumor such as melanoma, head and neck, liver or kidney cancer.

The rearrangement joins TRBV5-6 to TRBJ2-7; D remains unclear. Per the germline V gene, CDR1 is SGHDT and CDR2 is YYEEEE. The CDR3 extends over 14 amino acids. Between the trimmed V and J ends, which lost 1 base and 0 bases, there was a span of 8 bases. DNA of the CDR3: TGTGCCAGCAGCTTGCAGATAAACTCCTACGAGCAGTACTTC. It specifies CASSLQINSYEQYF.

The J gene is TRBJ2-7, the V gene TRBV6-4, with D possibly TRBD2 on 6 matching bases. CDR3 size: 15 residues. Germline CDR1 reads MRHNA; CDR2 reads SNTAGT. Deletions cut 4 bases from V and 0 bases from J, with 13 bases between. In DNA form, the CDR3 reads TGTGCCAGCAGTGGCGGGACGTATAGCTCCTACGAGCAGTACTTC. Translated, it gives CASSGGTYSSYEQYF.

The J gene is TRBJ1-3, the V gene TRBV6-1; D is ambiguous. The germline V and J ends were trimmed by 7 bases and 0 bases, with 10 bases remaining between them. Germline V CDR1 and CDR2: MNHNS, SASEGT. This CDR3 has 14 residues. For the CDR3, the DNA is TGTGCCAGCACAGCCGGGAGCTCTGGAAACACCATATATTTT. As protein: CASTAGSSGNTIYF.

The chain is built from TRBV23-1 and TRBJ1-2; 7 bases agree with TRBD1. TRBV23-1 is reported as an ORF; its role is uncertain. The CDR3 is made up of 11 amino acids. V lost 7 bases, J lost 8 bases, and 4 bases stayed unmatched. The CDR3, as DNA: TGCGCCAGCATCAGGGGGGTAGGCTACACCTTC. Translation gives CASIRGVGYTF.

The chain couples TRBV11-3 to TRBJ2-2, with 11 positions matching TRBD2. The CDR3 is made up of 16 amino acids. Unmatched junction bases numbered 9, after V lost 6 bases and J lost 6 bases. CDR1 is SGHNT, CDR2 YENEEA, per germline. In DNA form, the CDR3 reads TGTGCCAGCAGGGATAAGAGACTAGCGGGACCCGGGGAGCTGTTTTTT. Encoded protein: CASRDKRLAGPGELFF.

The CDR3 protein is CASSRYLAGDYEQYF. Here the CDR3 DNA reads TGTGCCAGCAGCCGATACCTAGCGGGAGATTACGAGCAGTACTTC. The J gene is TRBJ2-7, the V gene TRBV13; 10 bases are shared with TRBD2. In germline, CDR1 is PRHDT, CDR2 FYEKMQ (reference sequence). The CDR3 totals 15 residues. Trimming took 5 bases from V and 4 from J; bases not matched to a gene: 8.

V usage is TRBV4-1 and J usage is TRBJ2-3, with D maybe TRBD2 (5 bases). The CDR3 has 15 amino acids. The V gene lost 1 base and the J gene lost 0 bases, with 8 bases spanning the gap. Per the germline V gene, CDR1 is MGHRA and CDR2 is YSYEKL. CDR3: CASSQGPGSTDTQYF. The CDR3 nucleotides read TGCGCCAGCAGCCAAGGGCCGGGAAGCACAGATACGCAGTATTTT.

The chain couples TRBV11-2 to TRBJ2-1; 13 bases agree with TRBD2. V gave up 7 bases and J gave up 2 bases; unmatched junction bases: 5. The CDR3 is 16 residues long. The germline CDR1 and CDR2 sequences are SGHAT and FQNNGV. CDR3 in DNA: TGTGCCAGCATGGGACTAGCGGGGACTACCTACAATGAGCAGTTCTTC. It yields the protein CASMGLAGTTYNEQFF.

V and J are TRBV9 and TRBJ2-1; the D gene is possibly TRBD2 (6 bases). V shed 7 bases and J shed 1 base, with 9 bases lying between them. Germline V lookup: CDR1 SGDLS, CDR2 YYNGEE. The CDR3 totals 13 residues. The chain's CDR3 is CASGRGSYNEQFF. The CDR3, as DNA: TGTGCCAGCGGTCGGGGGTCCTACAATGAGCAGTTCTTC.

This chain joins TRBV30 and TRBJ2-1; D is unresolved. The ends were cut back, 0 bases at V and 10 bases at J, with 7 bases in the middle. Germline V gene data show CDR1 as GTSNPN and CDR2 as SVGIG (reference sequence). The CDR3 is made up of 11 amino acids. The CDR3 bases are TGTGCCTGGAGTGTATCATCGGAGCAGTTCTTC. Amino acids: CAWSVSSEQFF.